A single sample is the source of the 15 T cell receptor beta chains below, sequenced in a study of T cells after yellow fever vaccination. TCRdb analysed the 5' RACE reads with MiXCR anew, one entry per CDR3 protein. The sample contains some 300,000 distinct CDR3 sequences, roughly 10% of which appear only once. The specimen comprised CD4+ T cells sorted from PBMCs, sampled 45 days after the yellow fever booster vaccination. Receptors originate from a man aged 18 to 29 who received the YFV17D yellow fever vaccine.

This clonotype appeared a few times. The chain recombines TRBV5-8 with TRBJ1-5; D perhaps matches TRBD1 (6 bases). This CDR3 region has 14 residues. CDR1 SGHTS and CDR2 YDEGEE come from the germline V gene. Trimming shortened V by 9 bases and J by 3 bases, and 16 bases separated the two germline ends. The chain's CDR3 is CATKGHLTNQPQHF. The DNA for the CDR3 is TGTGCCACCAAGGGACACCTGACCAATCAGCCCCAGCATTTT.

This clonotype was detected only a few times. This chain links TRBV5-1 with TRBJ2-1; a possible D gene is TRBD1 (6 bases). The V end lost 4 bases, the J end lost 8 bases, and 22 bases lay between the germline ends. The length of the CDR3 is 16 residues. In germline, CDR1 is SGHRS, CDR2 YFSETQ. For the CDR3, the DNA is TGCGCCAGCAGCCCGCCGTCGGGACACCTGGGGGATGAGCAGTTCTTC. Translated: CASSPPSGHLGDEQFF. The full variable domain, in which reference TRBV5-1 and TRBJ2-1 provide the parts outside the CDR3, is KAGVTQTPRYLIKTRGQQVTLSCSPISGHRSVSWYQQTPGQGLQFLFEYFSETQRNKGNFPGRFSGRQFSNSRSEMNVSTLELGDSALYLCASSPPSGHLGDEQFFGPGTRLTVL.

The V call is TRBV28, the J call TRBJ1-5; D ambiguous. Germline assignment: CDR1 MDHEN and CDR2 SYDVKM. CDR3 length: 12 residues. The V end was cut by 5 bases, the J end by 4 bases, with 6 bases between. CDR3 residues: CASSGLNQPQHF. In DNA, the CDR3 is TGTGCCAGCAGTGGACTGAATCAGCCCCAGCATTTT.

CDR3 bases: TGTGCCAGCAGCTTGGAGGGGTACAGGGGTGGCTACACCTTC. This gives the protein CASSLEGYRGGYTF. The V call is TRBV7-9, the J call TRBJ1-2; 7 bases align to TRBD1. V trimming: 3 bases; J trimming: 7 bases; junction bases outside the gene matches: 8. The CDR3 runs 14 residues. The germline gives CDR1 SEHNR, CDR2 FQNEAQ (reference sequence).

This clonotype was picked up a small number of times. The chain couples TRBV10-3 to TRBJ1-2; no clear D. The germline CDR1 and CDR2 sequences are ENHRY and SYGVKD. The CDR3 runs 14 residues. V was clipped by 5 bases and J by 2 bases, with 12 bases between them. The CDR3 is CAISILGQNYGYTF. The CDR3 nucleotides read TGTGCCATCAGTATATTGGGCCAGAACTATGGCTACACCTTC.

This clonotype has only a few counts. The chain combines TRBV7-6 with TRBJ1-3, with D maybe TRBD1 (5 bases). CDR1 is SGHVS, CDR2 FNYEAQ, per germline. CDR3 length: 18 residues. Trimming cost V 2 bases and J 0 bases, with 17 bases left between them. CDR3 coding DNA: TGTGCCAGCAGCTTATTGGGGTCGGACACAGTCTCTGGAAACACCATATATTTT. Translating gives CASSLLGSDTVSGNTIYF.

This clonotype was counted a few times. The chain employs TRBV7-2 and TRBJ1-6; a possible D gene is TRBD1 (6 bases). This CDR3 is built from 15 residues. In germline, CDR1 is SGHTA, CDR2 FQGNSA. With 2 bases removed from V and 7 bases from J, the gap between germline ends came to 12 bases. The CDR3 loop reads CASSLLSGGNSPLHF. The CDR3 DNA reads as TGTGCCAGCAGCTTATTATCGGGGGGCAATTCACCCCTCCACTTT.

The rearrangement uses TRBV2 and TRBJ1-6; 8 nucleotides line up with TRBD1. The CDR3 is 13 amino acids. The junction had 2 bases not matched to a gene; V was cut back by 4 bases and J by 9 bases. Germline V gene sequence: CDR1 SNHLY, CDR2 FYNNEI. The CDR3 DNA reads as TGTGCCAGCAGTGGACAGGGGTCTTCACCCCTCCACTTT. Its protein product is CASSGQGSSPLHF.

The gene calls are TRBV12-3 or TRBV12-4 and TRBJ1-2; D remains unclear. Trimming took off 1 base at V and 13 bases at J, with 13 bases between the two ends. The CDR3 is 12 amino acids. CDR3 sequence: CASSLGPGAVTF. In DNA form, the CDR3 reads TGTGCCAGCAGTTTAGGGCCAGGTGCCGTCACCTTC.

The rearrangement uses TRBV20-1 and TRBJ2-3; D may be TRBD1 (6 bases). V lost 1 base, J lost 0 bases, and 23 bases lay in between. Germline V gene lookup returns CDR1 DFQATT and CDR2 SNEGSKA (reference sequence). The CDR3 consists of 19 residues. The CDR3 reads CSARVLLRGQSSSTDTQYF. CDR3 DNA: TGCAGTGCTAGAGTTCTATTGAGAGGACAGTCTTCTAGCACAGATACGCAGTATTTT.

This clonotype was found a few times. The chain's CDR3 is CASSFWGIEPQHF. The CDR3 DNA reads as TGTGCCAGCAGCTTTTGGGGTATCGAGCCCCAGCATTTT. This chain links TRBV5-5 with TRBJ1-5; D gene unclear. This CDR3 is built from 13 residues. Germline lookup yields CDR1 SGHKS and CDR2 YYEKEE (reference sequence). V lost 2 bases and J lost 8, with 11 bases in between. The whole variable domain, filled in from reference TRBV5-5 and TRBJ1-5, reads DAGVTQSPTHLIKTRGQQVTLRCSPISGHKSVSWYQQVLGQGPQFIFQYYEKEERGRGNFPDRFSARQFPNYSSELNVNALLLGDSALYLCASSFWGIEPQHFGDGTRLSIL.

The rearrangement joins TRBV20-1 to TRBJ1-1, with no clear D. Germline values: CDR1 DFQATT, CDR2 SNEGSKA (reference sequence). This CDR3 has 12 residues. V shed 0 bases and J shed 6 bases, with 8 bases lying between them. CDR3 nucleotides: TGCAGTGCTAGAGATGCGACATCTGAAGCTTTCTTT. It translates to CSARDATSEAFF.

At least ten counts were recorded for this clonotype. The rearrangement joins TRBV27 to TRBJ2-5, with 7 bases fitting TRBD2. Germline values: CDR1 MNHEY, CDR2 SMNVEV (reference sequence). Trimming at V came to 8 bases and at J to 9 bases, leaving 15 bases not matched to a gene. The CDR3 extends over 14 amino acids. The CDR3 nucleotides read TGTGCCAGCGCCGGATCCGGCTTTCGGGGGGCCCAGTACTTC. Its protein is CASAGSGFRGAQYF.

In regard to this clonotype: The junction differs from germline at one of its ends, possibly a read error. The genes are TRBV6-6 and TRBJ1-2; D remains ambiguous. CDR3 length: 13 amino acids. Germline-derived CDR1 and CDR2 are MNHNY and SVGAGI (reference sequence). The DNA of the CDR3 is TGTGCCAGCAGCACGGGTGGGCACTATGGCCACACCTTC. It translates to CASSTGGHYGHTF.

The genes are TRBV20-1 and TRBJ2-1; D remains unclear. The V gene lost 0 bases and the J gene lost 5 bases, with 17 bases spanning the gap. Germline CDR1 and CDR2: DFQATT and SNEGSKA (reference sequence). The length of the CDR3 is 16 residues. The CDR3 sequence: CSARELAERRNNEQFF. The CDR3 region has the DNA TGCAGTGCTAGAGAACTCGCGGAGCGTAGGAACAATGAGCAGTTCTTC.